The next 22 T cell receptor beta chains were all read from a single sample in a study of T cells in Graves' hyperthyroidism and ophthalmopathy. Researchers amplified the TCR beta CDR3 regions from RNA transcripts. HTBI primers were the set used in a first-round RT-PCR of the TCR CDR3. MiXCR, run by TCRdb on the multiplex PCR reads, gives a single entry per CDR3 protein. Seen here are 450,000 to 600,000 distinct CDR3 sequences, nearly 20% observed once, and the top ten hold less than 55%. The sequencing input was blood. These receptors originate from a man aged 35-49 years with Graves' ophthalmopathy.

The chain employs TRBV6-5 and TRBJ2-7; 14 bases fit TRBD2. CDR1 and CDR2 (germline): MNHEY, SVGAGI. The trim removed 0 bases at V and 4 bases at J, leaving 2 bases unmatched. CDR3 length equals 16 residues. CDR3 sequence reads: CASSYSGLAGAYEQYF. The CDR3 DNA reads TGTGCCAGCAGTTACTCGGGACTAGCGGGAGCTTACGAGCAGTACTTC.

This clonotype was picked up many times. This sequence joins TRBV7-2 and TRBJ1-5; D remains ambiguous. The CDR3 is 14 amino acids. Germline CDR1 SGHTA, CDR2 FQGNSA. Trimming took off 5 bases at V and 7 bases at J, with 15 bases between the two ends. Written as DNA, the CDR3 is TGTGCCAGCAGCCTGGCCCCAACTCGACAGCCCCAGCATTTT. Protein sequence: CASSLAPTRQPQHF.

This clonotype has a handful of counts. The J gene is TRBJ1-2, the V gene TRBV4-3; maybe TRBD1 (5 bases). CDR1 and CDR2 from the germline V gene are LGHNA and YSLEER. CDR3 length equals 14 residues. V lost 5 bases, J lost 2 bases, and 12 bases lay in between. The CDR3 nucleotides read TGCGCCAGCAGCTTCCGGGACGGGAACTATGGCTACACCTTC. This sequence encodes CASSFRDGNYGYTF.

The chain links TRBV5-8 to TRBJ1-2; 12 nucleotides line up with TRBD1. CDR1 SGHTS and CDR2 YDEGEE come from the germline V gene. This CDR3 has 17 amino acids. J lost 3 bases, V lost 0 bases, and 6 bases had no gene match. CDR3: CASSLDGTGGQYYGYTF. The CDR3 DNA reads TGTGCCAGCAGCTTGGACGGGACAGGGGGCCAGTACTATGGCTACACCTTC.

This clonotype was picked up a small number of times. The CDR3, as DNA: TGTGCCAGCAGCTCATCTCCCAGGGAGTTTGTAGAGACCCAGTACTTC. It translates to CASSSSPREFVETQYF. This chain connects TRBV5-6 to TRBJ2-5; the D call may be TRBD1 or TRBD2 (5 bases each). Germline V gene lookup returns CDR1 SGHDT and CDR2 YYEEEE. The CDR3 runs 16 residues. Trimming removed 3 bases from V and 4 bases from J, with 19 bases in between.

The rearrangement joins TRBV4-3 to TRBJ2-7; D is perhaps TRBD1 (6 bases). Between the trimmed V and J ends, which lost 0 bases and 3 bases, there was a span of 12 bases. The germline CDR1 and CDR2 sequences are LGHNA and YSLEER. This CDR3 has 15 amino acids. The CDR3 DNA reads TGCGCCAGCAGCCAAGAGGAGGCCAGGGGCTACGAGCAGTACTTC. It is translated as CASSQEEARGYEQYF.

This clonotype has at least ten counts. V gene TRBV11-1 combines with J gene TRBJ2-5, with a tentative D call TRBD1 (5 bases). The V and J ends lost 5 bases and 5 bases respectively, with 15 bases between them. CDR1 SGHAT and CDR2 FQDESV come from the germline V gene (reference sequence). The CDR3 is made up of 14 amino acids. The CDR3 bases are TGTGCCAGCAGCCGACAGCCCATCAGGGAGACCCAGTACTTC. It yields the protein CASSRQPIRETQYF.

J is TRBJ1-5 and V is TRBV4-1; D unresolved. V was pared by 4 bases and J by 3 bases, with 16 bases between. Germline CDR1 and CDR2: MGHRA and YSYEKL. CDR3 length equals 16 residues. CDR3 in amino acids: CASSPRAEGNNQPQHF. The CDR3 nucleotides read TGCGCCAGCAGCCCCCGGGCGGAAGGGAACAATCAGCCCCAGCATTTT.

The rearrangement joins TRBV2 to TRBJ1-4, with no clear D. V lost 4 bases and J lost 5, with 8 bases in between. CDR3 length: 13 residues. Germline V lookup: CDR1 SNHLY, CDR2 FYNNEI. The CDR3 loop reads CASSVWGNEKLFF. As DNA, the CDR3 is TGTGCCAGCAGTGTGTGGGGAAATGAAAAACTGTTTTTT.

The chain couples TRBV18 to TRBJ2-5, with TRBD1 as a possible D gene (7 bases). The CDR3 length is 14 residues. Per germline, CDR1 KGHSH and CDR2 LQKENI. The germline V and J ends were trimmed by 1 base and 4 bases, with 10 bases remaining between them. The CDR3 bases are TGTGCCAGCTCACCACGGAGGGGGCCAGAGACCCAGTACTTC. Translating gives CASSPRRGPETQYF.

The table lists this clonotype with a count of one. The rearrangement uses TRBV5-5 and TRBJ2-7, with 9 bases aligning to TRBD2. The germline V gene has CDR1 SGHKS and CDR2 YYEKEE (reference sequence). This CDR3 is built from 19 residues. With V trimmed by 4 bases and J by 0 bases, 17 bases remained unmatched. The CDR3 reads CASSPEPGLAPLSSYEQYF. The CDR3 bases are TGTGCCAGCAGCCCGGAGCCGGGACTAGCTCCCTTGAGCTCCTACGAGCAGTACTTC.

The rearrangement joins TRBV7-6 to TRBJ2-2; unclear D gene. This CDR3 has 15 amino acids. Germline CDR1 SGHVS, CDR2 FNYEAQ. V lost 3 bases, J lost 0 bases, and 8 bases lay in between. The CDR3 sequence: CASSLEPANTGELFF. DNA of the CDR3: TGTGCCAGCAGCTTGGAGCCCGCGAACACCGGGGAGCTGTTTTTT.

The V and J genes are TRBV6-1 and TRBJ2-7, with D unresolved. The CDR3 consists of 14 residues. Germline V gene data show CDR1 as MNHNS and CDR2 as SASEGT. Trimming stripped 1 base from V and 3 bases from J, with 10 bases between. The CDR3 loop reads CASSEEARVYEQYF. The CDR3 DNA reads TGTGCCAGCAGTGAAGAAGCCAGAGTCTACGAGCAGTACTTC.

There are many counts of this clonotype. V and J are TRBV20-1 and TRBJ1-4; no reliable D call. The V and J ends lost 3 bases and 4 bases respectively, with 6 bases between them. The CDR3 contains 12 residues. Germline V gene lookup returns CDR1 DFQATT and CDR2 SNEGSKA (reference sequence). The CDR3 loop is CSARWGNEKLFF. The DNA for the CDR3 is TGCAGTGCTAGGTGGGGTAATGAAAAACTGTTTTTT.

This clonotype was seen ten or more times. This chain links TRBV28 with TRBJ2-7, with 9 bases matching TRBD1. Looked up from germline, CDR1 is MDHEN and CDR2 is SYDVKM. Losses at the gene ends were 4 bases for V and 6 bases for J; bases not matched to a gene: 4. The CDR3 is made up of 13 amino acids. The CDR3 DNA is TGTGCCAGCAGTTCCTCGGACAGGGGCGAGCAGTACTTC. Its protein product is CASSSSDRGEQYF.

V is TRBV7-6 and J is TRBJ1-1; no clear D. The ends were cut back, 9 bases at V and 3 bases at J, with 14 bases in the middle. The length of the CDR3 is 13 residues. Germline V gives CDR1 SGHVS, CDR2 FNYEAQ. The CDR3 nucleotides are TGTGCCAGTTCTCAGAGCCCCGACACTGAAGCTTTCTTT. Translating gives CASSQSPDTEAFF.

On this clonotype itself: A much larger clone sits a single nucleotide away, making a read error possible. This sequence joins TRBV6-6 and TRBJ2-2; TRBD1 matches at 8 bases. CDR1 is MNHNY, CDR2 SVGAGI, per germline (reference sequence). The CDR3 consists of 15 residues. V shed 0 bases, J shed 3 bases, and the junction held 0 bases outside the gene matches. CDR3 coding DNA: TGTGCCAGCAGTTACTCGGACAGGGACACCGGGGAGCTGTTTTTT. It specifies CASSYSDRDTGELFF.

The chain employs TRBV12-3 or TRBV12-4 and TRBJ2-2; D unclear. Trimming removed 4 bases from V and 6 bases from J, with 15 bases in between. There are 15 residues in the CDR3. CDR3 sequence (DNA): TGTGCCAGCAGTTCACTGGGGATGGCCGCCGGGGAGCTGTTTTTT. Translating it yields CASSSLGMAAGELFF.

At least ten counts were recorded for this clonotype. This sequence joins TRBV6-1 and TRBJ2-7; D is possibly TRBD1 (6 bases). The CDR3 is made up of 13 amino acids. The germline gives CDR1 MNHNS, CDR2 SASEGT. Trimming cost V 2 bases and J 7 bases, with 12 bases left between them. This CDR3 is CASSEFTGREQYF. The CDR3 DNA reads TGTGCCAGCAGTGAATTCACAGGGAGAGAGCAGTACTTC.

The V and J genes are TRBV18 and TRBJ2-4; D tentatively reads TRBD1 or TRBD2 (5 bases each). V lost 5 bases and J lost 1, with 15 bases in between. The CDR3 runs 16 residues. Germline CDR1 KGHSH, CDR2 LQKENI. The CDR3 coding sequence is TGTGCCAGCTCAGGCTCGGGGCCCGAGGCCAAAAACATTCAGTACTTC. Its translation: CASSGSGPEAKNIQYF.

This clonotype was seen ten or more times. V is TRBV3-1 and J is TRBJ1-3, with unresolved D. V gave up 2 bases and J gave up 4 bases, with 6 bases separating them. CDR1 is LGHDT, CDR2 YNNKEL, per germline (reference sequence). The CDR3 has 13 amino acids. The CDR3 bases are TGTGCCAGCAGCCAAAGGGCAGGAAACACCATATATTTT. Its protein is CASSQRAGNTIYF.

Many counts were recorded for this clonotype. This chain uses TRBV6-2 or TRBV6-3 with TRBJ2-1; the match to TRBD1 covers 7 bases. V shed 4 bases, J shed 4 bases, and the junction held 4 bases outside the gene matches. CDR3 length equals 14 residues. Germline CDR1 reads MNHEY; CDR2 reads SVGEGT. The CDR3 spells CASSWDSVYNEQFF. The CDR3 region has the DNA TGTGCCAGCAGTTGGGACAGCGTTTACAATGAGCAGTTCTTC.